The 30 T cell receptor delta chains reported below all come from one sample, sequenced in a study of γδ T cells in repeated Plasmodium falciparum infection (dated by TCRdb to 2020 to 2022). For bulk TCR repertoire analysis, Vgamma9/Vdelta2+ and Vdelta2-negative gammadelta T cell populations were isolated by flow sorting from peripheral blood mononuclear cells. Library creation used multiplex PCR. Instrument on record: Illumina MiSeq. Identical DNA sequences were merged into single rows after TCRdb reprocessed the public reads with CATT. The sample records approximately 90,000 delta-chain clones, approximately 0.92% of which are singletons. The ten most abundant clones make up more than 9% of the sample. Sequencing was carried out using gamma-delta T cells from blood. The receptors stem from a pool of human donors (malaria-infected and uninfected, not separated).

This clone was counted a few times. The translation of this DNA and the TCRdb protein of a much larger clone differ at residue 10, probably owing to a read error; the protein shown here is translated from the DNA. The chain recombines TRDV1 with TRDJ1; D not certain. Germline matching of the DNA provided the J gene here, since TCRdb leaves it blank. This CDR3 spans 19 amino acids. Trimming shortened V by 0 bases and J by 3 bases, and 23 bases separated the two germline ends. Germline V gene sequence: CDR1 TSWWSYY, CDR2 QGS. CDR3 sequence reads: CALGELVGIERKQADKLIF. The CDR3 DNA is TGTGCTCTTGGGGAACTAGTTGGTATTGAGCGGAAACAAGCCGATAAACTCATCTTT.

This clone occurred a few times. TCRdb's listed protein matches a much larger clone and diverges from this DNA's translation at residue 4, likely through a read error; the protein shown comes from the DNA. The chain couples TRDV1 to TRDJ1; weak D call: TRDD3 (5 bases). The J gene was missing in TCRdb and was found by matching the end of the DNA to germline. The CDR3 spans 20 residues. Germline CDR1 is TSWWSYY and CDR2 is QGS. Trimming took off 7 bases at V and 0 bases at J, with 30 bases between the two ends. CDR3 region: CALEEPTRLLLGGYTDKLIF. Here the CDR3 DNA reads TGTGCTCTTGAGGAGCCCACGAGACTTCTGCTGGGAGGGTACACCGATAAACTCATCTTT.

The sample holds a few counts of this clone. The V and J genes are TRDV1 and TRDJ3; 7 nucleotides align to TRDD3. The J gene comes from matching the DNA to germline here; TCRdb lacks it. There are 22 residues in the CDR3. Germline CDR1 and CDR2: TSWWSYY and QGS. V dropped 6 bases and J dropped 0; count of bases not matched to a gene: 20. CDR3 sequence (DNA): TGTGCTCTTGGCTTCCAACACGGGCCAGCTGGGGGGGGCTCCTGGGACACCCGACAGATGTTTTTC. It codes for CALGFQHGPAGGGSWDTRQMFF.

This clone was detected only a few times. The chain links TRDV1 to TRDJ1; 7 bases match TRDD2. Germline matching of the DNA provided the J gene here, since TCRdb leaves it blank. The CDR3 is 22 residues long. V shed 0 bases and J 1 base; nucleotides not matched to a gene: 23. CDR1 is TSWWSYY and CDR2 is QGS in the germline V gene. In DNA, the CDR3 is TGTGCTCTTGGGGAACTGGGGTGCCCCCATTCCTACGGGGTGGTAGGCACCGATAAACTCATCTTT. Protein: CALGELGCPHSYGVVGTDKLIF.

Only a few counts were recorded for this clone. The TCRdb record carries a much larger clone's protein, which differs from this DNA's translation at residue 24; a read error is the likely cause, and the protein listed here is the DNA translation. No J gene was assigned, while the V gene was called as TRDV1; TRDD3 reflects the table's D call only, with no check against the DNA. Germline V gives CDR1 TSWWSYY, CDR2 QGS. The CDR3 is made up of 26 amino acids. The CDR3, as DNA: TGTGCTCTTGGGGAACTGCGCGGCCTTCCCCAAGCATCAGGGACCTGTGTTACCCTGACCTACGATAAACCCATCTTT. Residues: CALGELRGLPQASGTCVTLTYDKPIF.

This clone was picked up a small number of times. The protein given by TCRdb reflects a much larger clone and differs at residue 5 from this DNA's translation, likely from a read error; the protein shown is the DNA's translation. V and J are TRDV2 and TRDJ1; 9 bases fit TRDD3. The ends lost 3 bases at V and 0 bases at J; junction bases unmatched: 13. Germline V CDR1 and CDR2: GEAIGNYY, EKD. CDR3 size: 18 residues. CDR3 amino acids: CACDVLPLLGDYTDKLIF. CDR3 in DNA: TGTGCCTGTGACGTCCTGCCGCTTCTGGGGGATTACACCGATAAACTCATCTTT.

As for this clone: The TCRdb protein, from a much larger clone, departs from this DNA's translation at residue 13, likely by read error; the protein shown derives from the DNA. The rearrangement links TRDV2 to TRDJ1; 12 nucleotides match TRDD3. TCRdb records no J gene; here it was assigned by comparing the DNA to germline. Germline V CDR1 and CDR2: GEAIGNYY, EKD. The CDR3 covers 16 residues. The CDR3 DNA reads as TGTGCCTGTGATCTACTGGGGGATACCTACACCGATGAACTCATCTTT. This gives the protein CACDLLGDTYTDELIF.

In the case of this clone: The protein held in TCRdb is that of a much larger clone and does not match this DNA's translation at residue 12, likely because of a read error; the protein shown is translated from the DNA. No J gene was called, and the V gene is TRDV2; the table's D gene call, TRDD3, was not cross checked with the DNA. CDR1 and CDR2 from the germline V gene are GEAIGNYY and EKD. CDR3 length equals 14 residues. The CDR3 loop is CACDQLGEPAQHFF. The CDR3 DNA follows: TGTGCCTGTGACCAACTGGGGGAACCCGCACAACACTTCTTT.

This clone was picked up a small number of times. A far larger clone is only one base removed, so a read error is likely. Additional DNA sequences in this sample encode the identical CDR3. The chain joins TRDV2 to TRDJ1; TRDD3 matches at 8 bases. TCRdb does not report a J gene; here it was assigned by matching the DNA to germline references. The V gene end was trimmed by 1 base and the J gene end by 4 bases; junction bases not matched to a gene: 10. The V gene's germline CDR1 is GEAIGNYY and CDR2 EKD. This CDR3 spans 16 amino acids. The CDR3 DNA is TGTGCCTGTGACACTGCTACTGGGGGCTCTCTCGATAAACTCATCTTT. Translating it yields CACDTATGGSLDKLIF.

Turning to this clone: For this DNA, TCRdb reports the protein of a much larger clone, which diverges at residue 8, most likely from a read error; the protein presented here is translated directly from the DNA. This chain uses TRDV1 with TRDJ1, with D perhaps matching TRDD2 (6 bases). V lost 0 bases, J lost 4 bases, and 27 bases lay in between. Germline lookup yields CDR1 TSWWSYY and CDR2 QGS. The CDR3 totals 20 residues. CDR3: CALGELKPVGLPPIVDKLIF. DNA of the CDR3: TGTGCTCTTGGGGAACTAAAACCGGTGGGCCTTCCCCCGATAGTCGATAAACTCATCTTT.

This clone was recorded a few times. With a far larger clone one base away, a read error is the likely cause. This same CDR3 is encoded by further DNA sequences in the sample. This rearrangement joins TRDV2 to TRDJ1, with D perhaps matching TRDD3 (5 bases). The J gene was not available in TCRdb and was assigned here by matching the DNA to germline segments. Germline CDR1 reads GEAIGNYY; CDR2 reads EKD. V dropped 0 bases and J dropped 4 bases, with 17 bases sitting between them. The CDR3 runs 16 residues. The CDR3 DNA reads TGTGCCTGTGACACCGTATCTCGTACTGGAGACGATAAACTCATCTTT. It encodes CACDTVSRTGDDKLIF.

In this sample, this clone turned up a few times. Since a far larger clone is one base different, this is likely a read error. Other DNA sequences within the sample encode an identical CDR3. This sequence joins TRDV1 and TRDJ1; the match to TRDD3 covers 12 bases. The CDR3 totals 22 residues. Germline V gene sequence: CDR1 TSWWSYY, CDR2 QGS. The CDR3 DNA follows: TGTGCTCTGGGGGAATCCTTCTCTTCCTCGCTACTGGGGGATACTGGGACCGATAAACTCATCTTT. It yields the protein CALGESFSSSLLGDTGTDKLIF.

This clone was recorded a few times. Translating this DNA gives a protein that differs at residue 11 from the TCRdb one, which belongs to a much larger clone; a read error is likely, and the protein shown is this translation. This chain joins TRDV1 and TRDJ1; 10 bases line up with TRDD3. TCRdb gives no J gene; it was assigned here by matching the DNA to germline. Germline CDR1 and CDR2: TSWWSYY and QGS. The V and J ends lost 8 bases and 1 base, in that order; junction bases with no gene match: 13. The CDR3 consists of 17 residues. Here the CDR3 reads CALLGWGILGCTDKLIF. CDR3 DNA: TGTGCTCTTTTAGGTTGGGGGATACTGGGCTGCACCGATAAACTCATCTTT.

Concerning this clone: The TCRdb protein, from a much larger clone, departs from this DNA's translation at residue 8, likely by read error; the protein shown derives from the DNA. The chain combines TRDV2 with TRDJ1; D uncertain. Here the J gene was assigned by germline matching of the DNA, as TCRdb has none. The CDR3 sequence is 16 residues long. Trimming took off 3 bases at V and 4 bases at J, with 20 bases between the two ends. Germline V gives CDR1 GEAIGNYY, CDR2 EKD. The CDR3 is CACDLLAVGNHDKLIF. The CDR3 DNA follows: TGTGCCTGTGACCTCCTCGCTGTGGGAAACCACGATAAACTCATCTTT.

This clone was seen repeatedly, ten times or more. TCRdb attributes to this sequence the protein of a much larger clone, which differs from the DNA translation at residue 4; a read error is likely, and the protein displayed is translated from the DNA. The chain has TRDV1 and TRDJ1; 13 nucleotides match TRDD3. As TCRdb names no J gene, one was assigned here on the basis of a DNA match to germline. Germline V gene data show CDR1 as TSWWSYY and CDR2 as QGS. The CDR3 has 21 residues. This CDR3 is CALEELSDWGIRVGVQRELIF. In DNA, the CDR3 is TGTGCTCTTGAGGAACTATCCGACTGGGGGATACGTGTGGGTGTACAGAGGGAACTCATCTTT.

Points on this clone: It is likely a read error: a sequence one base away is far more abundant. The identical CDR3 is also encoded by other nucleotide sequences in the sample. The V call is TRDV1, the J call TRDJ1, with D possibly matching TRDD3 (5 bases). The CDR3 totals 16 residues. CDR1 is TSWWSYY and CDR2 is QGS in the germline V gene. The CDR3 nucleotides read TGCGCTCTTGGGGACCCATTAACCGGGTACACCGATAAACTCATCTTT. Translation: CALGDPLTGYTDKLIF.

This clone has a handful of counts. TCRdb pairs this DNA with a much larger clone's protein that differs at residue 14, likely a read error; the protein shown was translated from the DNA. This chain connects TRDV2 to TRDJ1; 7 positions agree with TRDD3. The J gene is not listed in TCRdb, so it was assigned here from a DNA match to germline. The CDR3 covers 19 residues. The germline CDR1 and CDR2 sequences are GEAIGNYY and EKD. The J segment lost 3 bases and the V segment lost 0 bases, leaving 18 bases of the junction unmatched. This CDR3 reads CACDTTSGYVKKDADKLIF. CDR3 in DNA: TGTGCCTGTGACACCACCTCAGGATACGTAAAGAAGGACGCCGATAAACTCATCTTT.

For this clone: A far larger clone is one base from this, pointing to a likely read error. The sample holds other DNA sequences that translate to the same CDR3. The chain combines TRDV2 with TRDJ1; 12 nucleotides align to TRDD3. In the absence of a J gene in TCRdb, the DNA was matched to germline to assign it here. Germline loops: CDR1 GEAIGNYY, CDR2 EKD. This CDR3 contains 19 residues. The CDR3 DNA reads as TGTGCTTGTGACAACGTACTGGGGGATACAAAGGTTGGCACCGATAAACTCATCTTT. It specifies CACDNVLGDTKVGTDKLIF.

This clone was picked up a small number of times. This sequence is one base from a far larger clone and is likely a read error. Other DNA sequences in this specimen translate into the identical CDR3. The V call is TRDV1, the J call TRDJ1, with 12 bases identical to TRDD3. The J gene was missing in TCRdb and was found by matching the end of the DNA to germline. The CDR3 is 27 amino acids. In germline, CDR1 is TSWWSYY, CDR2 QGS. The V and J ends lost 7 bases and 3 bases, in that order; junction bases with no gene match: 42. Written as DNA, the CDR3 is TGTGCTCTTGCTAATGGTGGATCCCAGAGGGACGAAACTGGGGGATACTCCTGGACGAGAGGGTCCGATAAACTCATCTTT. This codes for CALANGGSQRDETGGYSWTRGSDKLIF.

A few counts support this clone. One base separates it from a far larger clone, so it is likely a read error. Within the sample, other DNA sequences also encode this same CDR3. The chain carries TRDV2 and TRDJ1; 10 positions agree with TRDD3. The CDR3 has 21 residues. Losses at the gene ends were 0 bases for V and 2 bases for J; bases not matched to a gene: 20. Germline CDR1 is GEAIGNYY and CDR2 is EKD. The CDR3 sequence: CACDTVSPPTVLGDHTDKLIF. CDR3 DNA: TGTGCCTGTGACACCGTCTCACCTCCGACCGTACTGGGGGATCATACCGATAAACTCATCTTT.

A few counts support this clone. A far larger clone is one nucleotide away, so this likely arose from a read error. The same CDR3 can be traced to other DNA sequences in this sample. This chain links TRDV1 with TRDJ1; D is undetermined. TCRdb lists no J gene, so it was determined here by aligning the DNA to germline. V lost 3 bases, J lost 1 base, and 24 bases lay in between. This CDR3 contains 19 residues. Looked up from germline, CDR1 is TSWWSYY and CDR2 is QGS. CDR3 sequence (DNA): TGTGCTCTTGGGGACCCTAGGGCCCTCCCACCCTTAGGCACCGATAAACTCATCTTT. It specifies CALGDPRALPPLGTDKLIF.

Worth noting for this clone: TCRdb has a much larger clone's protein, which differs at residue 12 from the translation of this DNA, likely because of a read error; what is shown is the protein translated from the DNA. The chain employs TRDV1 and TRDJ1; 8 bases align to TRDD2. The CDR3 covers 19 residues. V dropped 6 bases and J dropped 5; count of bases not matched to a gene: 23. CDR1 is TSWWSYY, CDR2 QGS, per germline. Here the CDR3 reads CALGHSFLLLLRDKDKLIF. The CDR3 DNA reads TGTGCTCTTGGTCACAGCTTCCTACTTTTACTGAGGGATAAAGATAAACTCATCTTT.

This clone has a count of ten or more. This likely reflects a read error, since a far larger clone is one base away. Other DNA variants within this sample encode the same CDR3. The V call is TRDV2, the J call TRDJ1; D gene unclear. The J gene, absent from TCRdb, was called here by matching the DNA to germline. CDR3 length: 20 amino acids. The germline V and J ends were trimmed by 0 bases and 4 bases, with 29 bases remaining between them. CDR1 and CDR2 from the germline V gene are GEAIGNYY and EKD. The CDR3 region is CACDTILASPQNYYGDKLIF. The CDR3 nucleotides read TGTGCCTGTGACACCATCCTGGCCAGCCCCCAAAACTATTACGGCGATAAACTCATCTTT.

This clone has a handful of counts. A far larger clone is only one base removed, so a read error is likely. Different DNA sequences within this sample yield the same CDR3. This rearrangement joins TRDV1 to TRDJ1; TRDD2 is a possible D gene (6 bases). Germline matching of the DNA provided the J gene here, since TCRdb leaves it blank. V lost 2 bases and J lost 0, with 34 bases in between. The CDR3 spans 23 residues. CDR1 and CDR2 from the germline V gene are TSWWSYY and QGS. CDR3 region: CALGERRILRLREYDGYTDKLIF. The CDR3 DNA reads as TGTGCTCTTGGGGAAAGGAGGATCCTACGTTTACGGGAATACGACGGGTACACCGATAAACTCATCTTT.

This clone has only a few counts. The protein held in TCRdb is that of a much larger clone and does not match this DNA's translation at residue 12, likely because of a read error; the protein shown is translated from the DNA. The rearrangement joins TRDV2 to TRDJ1; 11 bases align to TRDD3. As TCRdb names no J gene, one was assigned here on the basis of a DNA match to germline. The CDR3 totals 18 residues. With 3 bases clipped from V and 1 base from J, the junction kept 12 bases outside the gene matches. Germline CDR1 is GEAIGNYY and CDR2 is EKD. This CDR3 reads CACDPVLGDKLPTDKLIF. The CDR3, as DNA: TGTGCCTGTGACCCCGTACTGGGGGATAAACTCCCCACCGATAAACTCATCTTT.

This clone came up a few times. The protein recorded in TCRdb matches a much larger clone and deviates from this DNA's translation at residue 11, suggesting a read error; the protein here is obtained by translating the DNA. This chain connects TRDV2 to TRDJ1; the D gene is possibly TRDD3 (6 bases). Because TCRdb records no J gene, it was assigned here through a match of the DNA to germline. CDR3 length equals 19 residues. CDR1 is GEAIGNYY and CDR2 is EKD in the germline V gene. With 0 bases removed from V and 8 bases from J, the gap between germline ends came to 30 bases. This CDR3 is CACDTVRRSQSEDTGKLIF. The DNA for the CDR3 is TGTGCCTGTGACACCGTAAGAAGGTCTCAAAGCGAGGATACTGGAAAACTCATCTTT.

This clone was picked up a small number of times. The protein that TCRdb holds for this DNA derives from a much larger clone and differs from the translated DNA at residue 15, which likely indicates a read error; the protein shown here is translated from the DNA. V and J are TRDV2 and TRDJ1; 9 bases map to TRDD3. The J gene was not available in TCRdb and was assigned here by matching the DNA to germline segments. Germline CDR1 GEAIGNYY, CDR2 EKD. CDR3 length: 18 residues. The CDR3 sequence is CACDPRIDWGTNTDELIF. CDR3 nucleotide sequence: TGTGCCTGTGACCCCCGAATCGACTGGGGGACTAACACCGATGAACTCATCTTT.

This clone has more than one count but fewer than ten. TCRdb attributes to this sequence the protein of a much larger clone, which differs from the DNA translation at residue 9; a read error is likely, and the protein displayed is translated from the DNA. The chain employs TRDV2 and TRDJ1; 8 positions agree with TRDD3. The J gene was not available in TCRdb and was assigned here by matching the DNA to germline segments. The germline gives CDR1 GEAIGNYY, CDR2 EKD. The length of the CDR3 is 17 residues. With V trimmed by 3 bases and J by 0 bases, 11 bases remained unmatched. CDR3 nucleotide sequence: TGTGCCTGTGACTCGTACTGGGGGGACCCTTACACCGATAAACTCATCTTT. It encodes CACDSYWGDPYTDKLIF.

This clone was counted between two and nine times. This DNA's translation and the protein TCRdb lists, from a much larger clone, do not match at residue 7, likely due to a read error; the protein shown is translated from the DNA. The chain links TRDV2 to TRDJ1, with 9 bases lining up with TRDD3. No J segment appears in TCRdb, so it was assigned here by matching the sequence to germline. The germline V gene encodes CDR1 GEAIGNYY and CDR2 EKD. The ends lost 6 bases at V and 0 bases at J; junction bases unmatched: 16. CDR3 length equals 18 residues. CDR3 sequence: CACYTVPGDTQYTDKLIF. The CDR3 DNA follows: TGTGCCTGTTATACCGTACCGGGGGATACTCAGTACACCGATAAACTCATCTTT.

This clone came up a few times. TCRdb pairs this DNA with a much larger clone's protein that differs at residue 13, likely a read error; the protein shown was translated from the DNA. For the V gene the call is TRDV2; the J gene has no call; the D segment call TRDD3 is taken from the table without a DNA check. Germline V gene data show CDR1 as GEAIGNYY and CDR2 as EKD. The CDR3 contains 15 residues. CDR3 loop: CACDTLGDQSDKPIF. CDR3 bases: TGTGCCTGTGACACCCTGGGGGATCAGTCCGATAAACCCATCTTT.